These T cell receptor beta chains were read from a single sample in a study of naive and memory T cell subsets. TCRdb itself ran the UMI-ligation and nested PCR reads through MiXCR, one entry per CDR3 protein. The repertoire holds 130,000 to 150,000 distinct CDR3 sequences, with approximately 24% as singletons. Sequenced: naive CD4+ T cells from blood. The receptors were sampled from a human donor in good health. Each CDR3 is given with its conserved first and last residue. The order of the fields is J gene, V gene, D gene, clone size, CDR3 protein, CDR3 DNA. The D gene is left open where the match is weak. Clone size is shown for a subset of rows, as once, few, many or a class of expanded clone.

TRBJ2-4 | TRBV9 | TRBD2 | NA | CASSQRESPLAKNIQYF | TGTGCCAGCAGTCAGCGGGAATCCCCCCTAGCCAAAAACATTCAGTACTTC
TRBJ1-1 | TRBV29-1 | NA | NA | CSVSPLTADTEAFF | TGCAGCGTTTCCCCCCTTACGGCGGACACTGAAGCTTTCTTT
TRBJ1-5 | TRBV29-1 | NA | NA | CSVATGGNQPQHF | TGCAGCGTTGCCACTGGAGGCAATCAGCCCCAGCATTTT
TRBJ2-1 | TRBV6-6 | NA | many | CASSRDIEQFF | TGTGCCAGCAGTCGGGACATCGAGCAGTTCTTC
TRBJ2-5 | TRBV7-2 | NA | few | CASSPGPQTQYF | TGTGCCAGTTCCCCGGGACCTCAGACCCAGTACTTC
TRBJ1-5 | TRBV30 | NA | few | CAFSMGGNQPQHF | TGTGCCTTCTCAATGGGAGGGAATCAGCCCCAGCATTTT
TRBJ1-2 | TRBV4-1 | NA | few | CASSQDLARGDYGYTF | TGCGCCAGCAGCCAAGATTTGGCACGCGGGGACTATGGCTACACCTTC
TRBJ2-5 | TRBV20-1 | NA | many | CSARPAGQETQYF | TGCAGTGCTAGACCAGCGGGCCAAGAGACCCAGTACTTC
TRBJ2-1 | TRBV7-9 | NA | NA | CASSLGHTPVNEQFF | TGTGCCAGCAGCTTAGGACACACCCCCGTCAATGAGCAGTTCTTC
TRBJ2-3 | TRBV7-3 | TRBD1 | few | CASSSVGQGATDTQYF | TGTGCCAGCAGCTCGGTGGGACAGGGGGCTACAGATACGCAGTATTTT